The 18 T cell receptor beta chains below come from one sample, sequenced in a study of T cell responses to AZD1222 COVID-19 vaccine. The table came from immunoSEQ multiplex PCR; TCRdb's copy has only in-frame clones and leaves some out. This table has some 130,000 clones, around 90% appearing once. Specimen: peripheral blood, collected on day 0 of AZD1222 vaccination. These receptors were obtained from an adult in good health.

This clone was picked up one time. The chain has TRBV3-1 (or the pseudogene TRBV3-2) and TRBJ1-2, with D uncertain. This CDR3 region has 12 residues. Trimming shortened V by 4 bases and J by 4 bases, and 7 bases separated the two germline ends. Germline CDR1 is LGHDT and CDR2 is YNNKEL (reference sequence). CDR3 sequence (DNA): TGTGCCAGCAGCCCCGGCTCCTATGGCTACACCTTC. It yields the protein CASSPGSYGYTF.

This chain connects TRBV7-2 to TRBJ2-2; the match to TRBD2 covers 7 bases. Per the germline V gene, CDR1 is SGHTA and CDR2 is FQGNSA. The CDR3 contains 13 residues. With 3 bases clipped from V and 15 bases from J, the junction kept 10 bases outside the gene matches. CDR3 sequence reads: CASSFAVGGSVFF. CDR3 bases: TGTGCCAGCAGCTTCGCCGTAGGCGGGAGTGTGTTTTTT.

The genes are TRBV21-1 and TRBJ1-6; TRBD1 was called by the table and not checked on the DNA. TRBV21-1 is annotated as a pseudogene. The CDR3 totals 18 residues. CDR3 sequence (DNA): TGTGCCAGCAGCAAAGCGCGATCCTCCGGGACAGGGAATTCACCCCTCCACTTT. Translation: CASSKARSSGTGNSPLHF.

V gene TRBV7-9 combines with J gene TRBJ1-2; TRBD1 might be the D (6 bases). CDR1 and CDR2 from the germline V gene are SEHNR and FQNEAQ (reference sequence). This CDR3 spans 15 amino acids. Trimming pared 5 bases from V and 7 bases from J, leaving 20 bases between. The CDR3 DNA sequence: TGTGCCAGCAGCCCACATAGATCGGGGGCGCGTGGCTACACCTTC. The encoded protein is CASSPHRSGARGYTF.

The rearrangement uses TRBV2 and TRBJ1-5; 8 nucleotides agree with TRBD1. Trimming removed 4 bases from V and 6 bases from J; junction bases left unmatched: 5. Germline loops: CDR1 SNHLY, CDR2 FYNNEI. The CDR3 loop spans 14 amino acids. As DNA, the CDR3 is TGTGCCAGCAGTGGAGGCAGGGGGCTTCAGCCCCAGCATTTT. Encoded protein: CASSGGRGLQPQHF.

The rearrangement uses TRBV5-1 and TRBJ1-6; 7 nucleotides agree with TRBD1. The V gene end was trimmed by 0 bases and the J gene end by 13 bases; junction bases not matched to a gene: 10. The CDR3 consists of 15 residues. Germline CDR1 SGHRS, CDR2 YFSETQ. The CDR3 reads CASSLVAGGEVPLHF. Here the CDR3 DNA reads TGCGCCAGCAGCTTGGTGGCAGGGGGAGAGGTCCCCCTCCACTTT.

The CDR3 spells CASTPGGSAGGIGNEQFF. DNA of the CDR3: TGTGCCAGCACCCCGGGGGGCTCCGCGGGAGGGATAGGAAATGAGCAGTTCTTC. V is TRBV28 and J is TRBJ2-1, with TRBD2 matching over 9 bases. With V trimmed by 7 bases and J by 7 bases, 20 bases remained unmatched. Looked up from germline, CDR1 is MDHEN and CDR2 is SYDVKM. The CDR3 has 18 residues.

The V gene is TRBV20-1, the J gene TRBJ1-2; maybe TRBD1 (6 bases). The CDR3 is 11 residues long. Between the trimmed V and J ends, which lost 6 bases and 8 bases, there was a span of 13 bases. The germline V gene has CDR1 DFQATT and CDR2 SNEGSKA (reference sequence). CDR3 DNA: TGCAGTGCCCCACAGGGAATCGGCTACACCTTC. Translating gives CSAPQGIGYTF.

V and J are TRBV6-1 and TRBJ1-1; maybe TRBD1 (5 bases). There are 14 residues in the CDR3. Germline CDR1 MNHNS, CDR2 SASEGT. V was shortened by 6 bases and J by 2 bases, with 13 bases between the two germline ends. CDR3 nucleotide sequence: TGTGCCAGCAGCGGAGTGGGGACTAACACTGAAGCTTTCTTT. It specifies CASSGVGTNTEAFF.

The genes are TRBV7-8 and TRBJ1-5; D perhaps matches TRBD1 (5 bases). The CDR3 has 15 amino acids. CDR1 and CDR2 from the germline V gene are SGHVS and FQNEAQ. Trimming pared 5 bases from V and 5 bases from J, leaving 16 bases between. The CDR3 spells CASSELDSGDQPQHF. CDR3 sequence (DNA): TGTGCCAGCAGCGAGCTTGACAGTGGGGATCAGCCCCAGCATTTT.

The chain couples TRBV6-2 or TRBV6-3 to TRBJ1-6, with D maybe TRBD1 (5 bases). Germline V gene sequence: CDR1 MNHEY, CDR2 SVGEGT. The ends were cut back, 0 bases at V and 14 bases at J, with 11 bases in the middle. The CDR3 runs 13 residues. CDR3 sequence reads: CASSYSGHLALHF. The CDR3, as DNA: TGTGCCAGCAGTTACTCCGGACATTTGGCCCTCCACTTT.

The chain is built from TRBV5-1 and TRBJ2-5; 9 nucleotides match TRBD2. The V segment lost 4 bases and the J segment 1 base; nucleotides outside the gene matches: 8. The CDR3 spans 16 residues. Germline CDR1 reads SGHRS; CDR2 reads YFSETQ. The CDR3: CASSPPGLALQETQYF. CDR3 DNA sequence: TGCGCCAGCAGCCCGCCGGGACTAGCCCTCCAAGAGACCCAGTACTTC. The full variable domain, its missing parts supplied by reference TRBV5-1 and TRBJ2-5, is KAGVTQTPRYLIKTRGQQVTLSCSPISGHRSVSWYQQTPGQGLQFLFEYFSETQRNKGNFPGRFSGRQFSNSRSEMNVSTLELGDSALYLCASSPPGLALQETQYFGPGTRLLVL.

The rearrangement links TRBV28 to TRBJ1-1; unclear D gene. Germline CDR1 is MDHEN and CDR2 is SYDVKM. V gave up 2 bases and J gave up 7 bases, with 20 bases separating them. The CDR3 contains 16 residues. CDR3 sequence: CASSLAQPVVTIEAFF. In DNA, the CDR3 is TGTGCCAGCAGTTTAGCGCAGCCAGTTGTAACAATTGAAGCTTTCTTT.

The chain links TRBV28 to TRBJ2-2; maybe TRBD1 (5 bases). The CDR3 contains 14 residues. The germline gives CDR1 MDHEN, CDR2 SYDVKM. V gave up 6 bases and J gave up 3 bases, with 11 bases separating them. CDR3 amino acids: CASRRTTDTGELFF. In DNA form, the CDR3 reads TGTGCCAGCAGGAGAACGACAGACACCGGGGAGCTGTTTTTT.

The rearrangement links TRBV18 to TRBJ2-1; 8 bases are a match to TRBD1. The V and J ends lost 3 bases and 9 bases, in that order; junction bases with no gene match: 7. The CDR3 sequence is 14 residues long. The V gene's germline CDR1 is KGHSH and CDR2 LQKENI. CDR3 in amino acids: CASSPQTGVSEQFF. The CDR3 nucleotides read TGTGCCAGCTCACCTCAGACAGGGGTTTCTGAGCAGTTCTTC.

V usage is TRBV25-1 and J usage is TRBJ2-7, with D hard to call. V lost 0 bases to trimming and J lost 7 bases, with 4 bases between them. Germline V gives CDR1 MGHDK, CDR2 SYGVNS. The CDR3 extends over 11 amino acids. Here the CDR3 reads CASSEYLEQYF. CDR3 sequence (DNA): TGTGCCAGCAGTGAATATTTAGAGCAGTACTTC.

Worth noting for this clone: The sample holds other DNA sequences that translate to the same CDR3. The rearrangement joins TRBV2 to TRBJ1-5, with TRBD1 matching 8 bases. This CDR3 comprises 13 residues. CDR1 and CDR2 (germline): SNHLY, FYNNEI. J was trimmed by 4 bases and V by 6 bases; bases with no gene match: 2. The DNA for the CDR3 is TGTGCCAGCAGAGGGACAGGTAATCAGCCCCAGCATTTT. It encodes CASRGTGNQPQHF.

The CDR3 is CASSGWGPRLGSEKLFF. CDR3 coding DNA: TGTGCCAGCAGTGGATGGGGACCCCGATTGGGGAGTGAAAAACTGTTTTTT. The genes are TRBV2 and TRBJ1-4; D is perhaps TRBD1 (5 bases). Germline V gene sequence: CDR1 SNHLY, CDR2 FYNNEI. V lost 4 bases, J lost 7 bases, and 22 bases lay in between. The CDR3 runs 17 residues.